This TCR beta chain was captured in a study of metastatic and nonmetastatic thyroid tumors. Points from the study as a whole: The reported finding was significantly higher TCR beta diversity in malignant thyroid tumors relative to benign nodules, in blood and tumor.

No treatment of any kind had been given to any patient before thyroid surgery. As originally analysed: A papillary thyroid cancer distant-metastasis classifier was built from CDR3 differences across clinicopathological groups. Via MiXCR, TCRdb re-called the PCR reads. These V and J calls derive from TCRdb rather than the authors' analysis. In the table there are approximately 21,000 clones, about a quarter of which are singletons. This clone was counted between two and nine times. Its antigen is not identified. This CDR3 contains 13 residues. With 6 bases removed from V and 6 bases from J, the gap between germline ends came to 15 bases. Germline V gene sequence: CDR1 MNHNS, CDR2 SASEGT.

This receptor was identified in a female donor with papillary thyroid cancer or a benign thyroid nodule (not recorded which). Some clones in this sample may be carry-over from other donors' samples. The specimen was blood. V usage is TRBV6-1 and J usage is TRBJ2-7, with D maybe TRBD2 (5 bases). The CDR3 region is CASSLRDRGEQYF. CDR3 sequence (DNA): TGTGCCAGCAGCCTCCGGGATCGGGGCGAGCAGTACTTC.